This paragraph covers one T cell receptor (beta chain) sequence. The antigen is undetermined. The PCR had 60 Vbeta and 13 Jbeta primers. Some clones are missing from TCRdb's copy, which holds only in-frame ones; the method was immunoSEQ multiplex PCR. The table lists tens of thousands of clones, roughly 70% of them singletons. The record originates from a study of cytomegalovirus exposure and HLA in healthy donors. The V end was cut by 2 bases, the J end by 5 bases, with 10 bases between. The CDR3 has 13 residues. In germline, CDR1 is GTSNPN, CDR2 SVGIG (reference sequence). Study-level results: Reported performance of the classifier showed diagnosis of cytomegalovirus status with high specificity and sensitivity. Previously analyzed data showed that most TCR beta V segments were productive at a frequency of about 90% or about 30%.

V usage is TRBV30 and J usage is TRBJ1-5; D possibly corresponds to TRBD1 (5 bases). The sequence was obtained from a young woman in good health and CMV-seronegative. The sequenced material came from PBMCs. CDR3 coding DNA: TGTGCCTGGAGTCCCCGGGGGTATCAGCCCCAGCATTTT. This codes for CAWSPRGYQPQHF. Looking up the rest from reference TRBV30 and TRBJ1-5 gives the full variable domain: SQTIHQWPATLVQPVGSPLSLECTVEGTSNPNLYWYRQAAGRGLQLLFYSVGIGQISSEVPQNLSASRPQDRQFILSSKKLLLSDSGFYLCAWSPRGYQPQHFGDGTRLSIL.